Presented here are 5 T cell receptor beta chains from one specimen sequenced in a study of T cell responses to AZD1222 COVID-19 vaccine. Using immunoSEQ multiplex PCR, the repertoire was profiled, and TCRdb retains in-frame clones only, with some absent. The top ten clones hold around 2.3% of a sample with around 150,000 clones, about 91% of them seen once. The material sequenced was peripheral blood, taken on day 0 of AZD1222 vaccination. Receptors originate from an adult in good health.

This clone occurred once. This chain uses TRBV3-1 (or the pseudogene TRBV3-2) with TRBJ2-7; a weak D match, TRBD2 (6 bases). The V end was cut by 0 bases, the J end by 9 bases, with 15 bases between. The germline V gene encodes CDR1 LGHDT and CDR2 YNNKEL (reference sequence). The CDR3 length is 14 residues. The CDR3 nucleotides read TGTGCCAGCAGCCAAGATGAGCGCGGGGCGGCGCAGTACTTC. Its protein is CASSQDERGAAQYF.

The chain recombines TRBV7-6 with TRBJ2-1, with D tentatively TRBD2 (6 bases). Germline V gives CDR1 SGHVS, CDR2 FNYEAQ. Trimming left V 4 bases short and J 8 bases short, with 21 bases between. There are 16 residues in the CDR3. CDR3 sequence: CASSSPSGGIPHEQFF. In DNA form, the CDR3 reads TGTGCCAGCAGCTCGCCCTCAGGCGGGATACCCCATGAGCAGTTCTTC.

This clone was observed once. This chain joins TRBV7-9 and TRBJ1-4; no definite D call. The length of the CDR3 is 18 residues. V was shortened by 7 bases and J by 5 bases, with 26 bases between the two germline ends. CDR1 is SEHNR, CDR2 FQNEAQ, per germline (reference sequence). CDR3: CASTYRGGLEDGNEKLFF. The CDR3 nucleotides are TGTGCCAGCACCTATAGAGGTGGTCTGGAGGATGGGAATGAAAAACTGTTTTTT.

The V and J genes are TRBV10-3 and TRBJ2-2; TRBD2 matches 13 bases. Per germline, CDR1 ENHRY and CDR2 SYGVKD. The V segment lost 6 bases and the J segment 6 bases; nucleotides outside the gene matches: 7. CDR3 length equals 16 residues. The CDR3 sequence: CAIRRGTSGNPGELFF. The CDR3 DNA follows: TGTGCCATCAGAAGAGGGACTAGCGGGAATCCCGGGGAGCTGTTTTTT.

The chain is built from TRBV7-3 and TRBJ1-5; D may be TRBD1 (6 bases). CDR3 size: 14 residues. Trimming shortened V by 4 bases and J by 3 bases, and 10 bases separated the two germline ends. Germline assignment: CDR1 SGHTA and CDR2 FQGTGA. For the CDR3, the DNA is TGTGCCAGCAGCTCACGGGACACCAATCAGCCCCAGCATTTT. The encoded protein is CASSSRDTNQPQHF.